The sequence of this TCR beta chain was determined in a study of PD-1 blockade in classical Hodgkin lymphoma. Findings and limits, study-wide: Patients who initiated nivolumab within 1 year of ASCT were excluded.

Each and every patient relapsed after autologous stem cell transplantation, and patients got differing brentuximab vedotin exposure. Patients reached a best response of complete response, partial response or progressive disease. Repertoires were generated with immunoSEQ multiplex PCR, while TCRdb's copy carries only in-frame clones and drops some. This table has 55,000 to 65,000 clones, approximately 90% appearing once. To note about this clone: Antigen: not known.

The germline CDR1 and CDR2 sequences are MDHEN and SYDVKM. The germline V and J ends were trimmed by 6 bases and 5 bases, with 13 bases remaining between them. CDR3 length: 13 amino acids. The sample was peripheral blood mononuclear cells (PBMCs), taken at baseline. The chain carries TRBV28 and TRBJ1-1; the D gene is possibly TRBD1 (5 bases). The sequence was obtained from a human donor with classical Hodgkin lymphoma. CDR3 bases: TGTGCCAGCAGGGGAGGGGAATTGACTGAAGCTTTCTTT. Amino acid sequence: CASRGGELTEAFF.